This entry concerns a single T cell receptor (beta chain). Its specificity is not known. This sample stems from a study of cytomegalovirus exposure and HLA in healthy donors. Whole-study results and caveats: Listed as cytomegalovirus-associated were over 150 TCR beta chains.

The trim removed 5 bases at V and 3 bases at J, leaving 7 bases unmatched. Germline CDR1 reads PRHDT; CDR2 reads FYEKMQ (reference sequence). The CDR3 is made up of 15 amino acids. It was with 60 Vbeta and 13 Jbeta primers that the PCR ran. The table came from immunoSEQ multiplex PCR; TCRdb's copy has only in-frame clones and leaves some out. Of some 200,000 clones detected, 65% to 85% appear once; the ten largest clones hold around 2.6%. Specimen: PBMCs. The clonotype comes from a female donor in good health and CMV-seronegative. This chain uses TRBV13 with TRBJ2-7, with 10 positions matching TRBD2. CDR3 residues: CASSPWASGSYEQYF. The DNA for the CDR3 is TGTGCCAGCAGCCCGTGGGCTAGCGGGAGCTACGAGCAGTACTTC.